Shown below are 20 T cell receptor beta chains from a single sample sequenced in a study of blood T cell repertoires in COVID-19. Assay used: immunoSEQ multiplex PCR; TCRdb lists only in-frame clones, some missing. The data hold some 180,000 clones, with approximately 85% observed a single time. Sequencing was performed on peripheral blood. The receptors originated from a woman between 55 and 75 years old with acute or convalescent COVID-19.

This chain joins TRBV7-9 and TRBJ1-2, with TRBD1 as a possible D gene (6 bases). The CDR3 runs to 15 residues. V gave up 7 bases and J gave up 4 bases, with 19 bases separating them. Per the germline V gene, CDR1 is SEHNR and CDR2 is FQNEAQ (reference sequence). The CDR3 sequence: CASTGSGTPLYGYTF. As DNA, the CDR3 is TGTGCCAGCACCGGAAGCGGGACACCCCTCTATGGCTACACCTTC.

The chain recombines TRBV28 with TRBJ1-5; D call uncertain. CDR3 length: 17 amino acids. Trimming took 3 bases from V and 4 from J, leaving 19 bases between them. The germline gives CDR1 MDHEN, CDR2 SYDVKM. CDR3 in DNA: TGTGCCAGCAGTTTGGAAGAGGGCTTGTGGCGGAATCAGCCCCAGCATTTT. This gives the protein CASSLEEGLWRNQPQHF.

This chain connects TRBV3-1 (or the pseudogene TRBV3-2) to TRBJ2-2; 12 bases map to TRBD2. Germline values: CDR1 LGHDT, CDR2 YNNKEL (reference sequence). This CDR3 spans 18 amino acids. V dropped 3 bases and J dropped 5; count of bases not matched to a gene: 10. The CDR3 sequence is CASSHHSSGRAGTGELFF. CDR3 in DNA: TGTGCCAGCAGCCATCATTCTAGCGGGAGGGCCGGGACCGGGGAGCTGTTTTTT.

This sequence joins TRBV28 and TRBJ1-2; maybe TRBD1 (6 bases). Germline V lookup: CDR1 MDHEN, CDR2 SYDVKM. Trimming stripped 3 bases from V and 8 bases from J, with 19 bases between. The CDR3 sequence is 15 residues long. CDR3 DNA: TGTGCCAGCAGTTTCGACAGGAACCCCGGAGCGGGCTACACCTTC. Amino acids: CASSFDRNPGAGYTF.

The J gene is TRBJ2-1, the V gene TRBV28, with 11 nucleotides matching TRBD1. The CDR3 totals 18 residues. Per germline, CDR1 MDHEN and CDR2 SYDVKM. V gave up 5 bases and J gave up 0 bases; unmatched junction bases: 9. The CDR3, as DNA: TGTGCCAGCAGTCTACTGGGACAGGGGGGTAGCTCCTACAATGAGCAGTTCTTC. This gives the protein CASSLLGQGGSSYNEQFF.

The chain is built from TRBV4-1 and TRBJ2-5; TRBD2 might be the D (6 bases). The length of the CDR3 is 14 residues. Germline V lookup: CDR1 MGHRA, CDR2 YSYEKL. The germline V and J ends were trimmed by 4 bases and 3 bases, with 12 bases remaining between them. CDR3 sequence reads: CASSPQTRKETQYF. CDR3 in DNA: TGCGCCAGCAGCCCTCAGACTAGGAAAGAGACCCAGTACTTC.

This clone was found once. This chain joins TRBV6-5 and TRBJ1-1; 7 bases line up with TRBD1. After removal of 7 bases from V and 7 bases from J, the junction contained 12 bases not matched to a gene. The length of the CDR3 is 14 residues. The germline gives CDR1 MNHEY, CDR2 SVGAGI. This CDR3 reads CASTLTGQTVEAFF. As DNA, the CDR3 is TGTGCCAGCACCTTGACAGGGCAAACCGTTGAAGCTTTCTTT.

This clone was seen once. For the CDR3, the DNA is TGCAGCGTAACGGACAGCAGGGGGAATGAAAAACTGTTTTTT. This encodes CSVTDSRGNEKLFF. The rearrangement links TRBV29-1 to TRBJ1-4; 7 positions match TRBD1. The CDR3 is 14 amino acids. The V gene's germline CDR1 is SQVTM and CDR2 ANQGSEA. The V gene end was trimmed by 6 bases and the J gene end by 5 bases; junction bases not matched to a gene: 9.

V usage is TRBV28 and J usage is TRBJ1-1; D gene uncertain. Trimming cost V 3 bases and J 4 bases, with 15 bases left between them. The CDR3 runs 15 residues. Germline lookup yields CDR1 MDHEN and CDR2 SYDVKM. CDR3 protein: CASSFSPRLGTEAFF. The CDR3 nucleotides are TGTGCCAGCAGTTTCTCCCCGAGGTTGGGCACTGAAGCTTTCTTT.

This chain joins TRBV9 and TRBJ2-1; 10 bases fit TRBD2. With V trimmed by 0 bases and J by 7 bases, 7 bases remained unmatched. The germline V gene encodes CDR1 SGDLS and CDR2 YYNGEE. This CDR3 region has 16 residues. CDR3 sequence (DNA): TGTGCCAGCAGCGTAGGGCTAGCGGGAGTAGAGAATGAGCAGTTCTTC. It encodes CASSVGLAGVENEQFF.

The chain employs TRBV2 and TRBJ1-6; 8 bases are a match to TRBD1. The CDR3 has 15 amino acids. Per the germline V gene, CDR1 is SNHLY and CDR2 is FYNNEI. V dropped 8 bases and J dropped 9; count of bases not matched to a gene: 12. The CDR3 here is CASARGFDRGSPLHF. The CDR3 DNA reads TGTGCCAGCGCCCGCGGGTTTGACAGGGGTTCACCCCTCCACTTT.

This clone has a handful of counts. The chain uses TRBV19 and TRBJ2-5, with D perhaps matching TRBD2 (5 bases). Trimming left V 10 bases short and J 2 bases short, with 20 bases between. This CDR3 is 15 amino acids long. Germline loops: CDR1 LNHDA, CDR2 SQIVND (reference sequence). The CDR3 sequence is CATWGWSGEQETQYF. In DNA, the CDR3 is TGTGCCACGTGGGGATGGAGCGGAGAGCAAGAGACCCAGTACTTC.

CDR3 in DNA: TGTGCAAGTCGCCAATGGGGAGCCAACTACGAGCAGTACGTC. Protein product: CASRQWGANYEQYV. The genes are TRBV12-2 and TRBJ2-7; the DNA was not compared with TRBD2, the D call given in the table. TRBV12-2 is deemed a pseudogene. The CDR3 sequence is 14 residues long.

The chain combines TRBV10-3 with TRBJ1-3; possible D gene TRBD1, 5 bases. V was cut by 10 bases and J by 0 bases, with 16 bases left in between. The CDR3 sequence is 15 residues long. Germline V gene lookup returns CDR1 ENHRY and CDR2 SYGVKD. The CDR3 coding sequence is TGTGCCACCGCACCAGGGCCCGGCTCTGGAAACACCATATATTTT. This encodes CATAPGPGSGNTIYF.

The chain joins TRBV7-9 to TRBJ1-3; D gene unclear. V was cut by 1 base and J by 4 bases, with 8 bases left in between. CDR3 length: 14 amino acids. Germline V gene data show CDR1 as SEHNR and CDR2 as FQNEAQ (reference sequence). CDR3 residues: CASSLGPRGNTIYF. CDR3 sequence (DNA): TGTGCCAGCAGCTTAGGTCCGAGAGGAAACACCATATATTTT.

This clone was picked up a small number of times. This chain uses TRBV28 with TRBJ1-6, with D unresolved. CDR1 MDHEN and CDR2 SYDVKM come from the germline V gene. Trimming took off 4 bases at V and 12 bases at J, with 25 bases between the two ends. The CDR3 extends over 17 amino acids. In nucleotides, the CDR3 is TGTGCCAGCAGTTCGCCGACACCCGTGGCCGGAGGAGAACCCCTCCACTTT. Protein sequence: CASSSPTPVAGGEPLHF.

CDR3 loop: CASTLEQGTEAFF. CDR3 DNA sequence: TGCGCCAGCACCTTAGAACAGGGGACTGAAGCTTTCTTT. The chain couples TRBV5-1 to TRBJ1-1; the match to TRBD1 covers 7 bases. The J segment lost 5 bases and the V segment lost 6 bases, leaving 7 bases of the junction unmatched. The CDR3 totals 13 residues. Germline V gene data show CDR1 as SGHRS and CDR2 as YFSETQ.

This chain joins TRBV12-5 and TRBJ1-2; D possibly corresponds to TRBD1 (5 bases). The germline V and J ends were trimmed by 1 base and 4 bases, with 10 bases remaining between them. Looked up from germline, CDR1 is LGHNT and CDR2 is FRNRAP. This CDR3 has 14 residues. In DNA, the CDR3 is TGTGCTAGTGGTTTGGACGGGAGGGGCTATGGCTACACCTTC. Its protein is CASGLDGRGYGYTF.

The chain employs TRBV6-2 or TRBV6-3 and TRBJ1-5; 10 bases agree with TRBD1. The CDR3 has 16 residues. The ends lost 6 bases at V and 4 bases at J; junction bases unmatched: 9. CDR1 and CDR2 from the germline V gene are MNHEY and SVGEGT. The CDR3 loop reads CASSPTDRGRNQPQHF. In DNA form, the CDR3 reads TGTGCCAGCAGCCCTACTGACAGGGGGCGAAATCAGCCCCAGCATTTT.

The CDR3: CASSSRGTVGETQYF. CDR3 DNA sequence: TGCGCCAGCAGCTCACGAGGGACAGTCGGGGAGACCCAGTACTTC. This chain connects TRBV5-1 to TRBJ2-5; TRBD1 matches at 7 bases. The CDR3 is made up of 15 amino acids. V trimming: 3 bases; J trimming: 5 bases; junction bases outside the gene matches: 10. Germline CDR1 reads SGHRS; CDR2 reads YFSETQ.